This T cell receptor (beta chain) was found in a study of regulatory T cells in long-lasting Graves disease. In this sample, this clonotype turned up many times. Indicated time point: newly diagnosed GD, antithyroid drugs for less than 3 months. The TCR library was made from RNA extracted from PBMCs. The CDR3 is made up of 15 amino acids. The germline V and J ends were trimmed by 3 bases and 7 bases, with 19 bases remaining between them. Germline values: CDR1 MNHEY, CDR2 SMNVEV (reference sequence). Researchers made TCR beta libraries by using iRepertoire HTBI primers and running Arm-PCR on CDR3 regions. In the source study's methods: The samples yielded about 60 TRBV and 14 to 15 TRBJ segments. TCRdb analysed the multiplex PCR reads with MiXCR anew, one entry per CDR3 protein. Clone size and V and J calls follow TCRdb, not the original study. The sample records about half a million distinct CDR3 sequences, approximately 12% being singletons.

The data also belong to a second study, concerning T cells in Graves' hyperthyroidism and ophthalmopathy. That source notes: Researchers found most expanded thyroid clonotypes above 0.001 in blood as well.

This chain links TRBV27 with TRBJ2-7, with D possibly called TRBD1 or TRBD2 (5 bases each). The sequencing here drew on peripheral blood mononuclear cells (PBMCs), taken at new diagnosis, from a patient treated with antithyroid drugs. The TCR originated in a woman under 40 with Graves disease. The CDR3 nucleotides read TGTGCCAGCAGTTTGAGAGGGGCAATCTCGGGAGAGCAGTACTTC. Protein product: CASSLRGAISGEQYF.